This T cell receptor beta chain was found in a study of shared clonotypes between healthy human individuals. Cells designated naive CD8 were CD45RO-negative and were positively selected for CCR7, with terminally differentiated effector memory CD45RA+ cells excluded. Trimming pared 3 bases from V and 0 bases from J, leaving 10 bases between. Germline values: CDR1 SEHNR, CDR2 FQNEAQ (reference sequence). This CDR3 contains 15 residues. Clones were read by immunoSEQ multiplex PCR, and TCRdb kept only the in-frame ones, dropping some. Of around 2,100,000 clones listed, about 95% are singletons. Material for sequencing was naive CD8+ T cells sorted from blood. The source is a man in his late teens or twenties in good health. The chain uses TRBV7-9 and TRBJ2-3; a weak D match, TRBD1 (6 bases). In DNA, the CDR3 is TGTGCCAGCAGCTTGGGACACACAAGCACAGATACGCAGTATTTT. Translated, it gives CASSLGHTSTDTQYF.